The 9 T cell receptor beta chains below all came from one sample that was sequenced in a study of T-cell reconstitution after alpha-beta-depleted transplantation in children. For TCRbeta, the library was prepared with unique molecular identifiers. TCRdb analysed the PCR reads with MiXCR anew, one entry per CDR3 protein. The sample shows 360,000 or so distinct CDR3 sequences, just over 20% of them seen only once. The sample here was PBMCs from the stem cell graft donor, taken from the stem cell graft. Receptor source: a human donor who donated a stem cell graft to a child with acute myeloid leukemia.

This chain links TRBV7-6 with TRBJ2-1; 7 bases fit TRBD2. CDR3 length: 15 amino acids. CDR1 is SGHVS and CDR2 is FNYEAQ in the germline V gene. V lost 1 base to trimming and J lost 3 bases; unmatched junction nucleotides: 3. CDR3 DNA: TGTGCCAGCAGCTTAGGGGAGGGTATCTACAATGAGCAGTTCTTC. Protein sequence: CASSLGEGIYNEQFF.

This clonotype was detected only a few times. The chain joins TRBV5-1 to TRBJ2-1, with 8 bases matching TRBD2. This CDR3 has 16 residues. The ends lost 0 bases at V and 4 bases at J; junction bases unmatched: 6. Germline CDR1 reads SGHRS; CDR2 reads YFSETQ. The CDR3 DNA reads TGCGCCAGCAGCTTGGATGCTAGCGGGCTATACAATGAGCAGTTCTTC. Its protein product is CASSLDASGLYNEQFF.

There are a few counts of this clonotype. V usage is TRBV6-1 and J usage is TRBJ2-2; D not resolved. The CDR3 is made up of 13 amino acids. Trimming removed 6 bases from V and 6 bases from J, with 11 bases in between. In germline, CDR1 is MNHNS, CDR2 SASEGT. CDR3 region: CASRREGAGELFF. The CDR3 DNA reads as TGTGCCAGCAGACGAGAAGGAGCCGGGGAGCTGTTTTTT.

The rearrangement uses TRBV5-1 and TRBJ2-1; 7 nucleotides align to TRBD2. Germline-derived CDR1 and CDR2 are SGHRS and YFSETQ. J was trimmed by 6 bases and V by 4 bases; bases with no gene match: 13. The CDR3 is 16 residues long. The CDR3 sequence: CASSPAVAGVSNEQFF. In DNA form, the CDR3 reads TGCGCCAGCAGCCCGGCGGTGGCGGGAGTCTCCAATGAGCAGTTCTTC.

This clonotype showed up just a few times. The V and J genes are TRBV3-1 and TRBJ2-7; D is unresolved. Germline V lookup: CDR1 LGHDT, CDR2 YNNKEL (reference sequence). Trimming pared 1 base from V and 6 bases from J, leaving 10 bases between. This CDR3 comprises 13 residues. The CDR3 DNA reads as TGTGCCAGCAGCCAAGGTACGGGTTTCGAGCAGTACTTC. Amino acid sequence: CASSQGTGFEQYF.

J is TRBJ2-2 and V is TRBV18; D not resolved. The CDR3 runs 17 residues. Trimming removed 3 bases from V and 0 bases from J, with 14 bases in between. The germline gives CDR1 KGHSH, CDR2 LQKENI. The CDR3 nucleotides read TGTGCCAGCTCACCGGTTCCGTATATCCCGAACACCGGGGAGCTGTTTTTT. Translating gives CASSPVPYIPNTGELFF.

This clonotype was counted only a few times. The V gene is TRBV6-5, the J gene TRBJ2-1, with TRBD2 identical over 9 bases. Per the germline V gene, CDR1 is MNHEY and CDR2 is SVGAGI. The CDR3 has 19 residues. Trimming removed 4 bases from V and 0 bases from J; junction bases left unmatched: 13. CDR3 in DNA: TGTGCCAGCAGTTTCCCGGGGCGGGAGGGCCAATTCTCCTACAATGAGCAGTTCTTC. It encodes CASSFPGREGQFSYNEQFF.

V gene TRBV10-2 combines with J gene TRBJ2-1; tentatively, D is TRBD1 or TRBD2 (5 bases each). The germline V gene has CDR1 WSHSY and CDR2 SAAADI. The V end was cut by 4 bases, the J end by 11 bases, with 15 bases between. There are 13 residues in the CDR3. Written as DNA, the CDR3 is TGCGCCAGCAGTGCTCAATCGGGGCAAAAGCAGTTCTTC. Protein: CASSAQSGQKQFF.

This clonotype occurred many times. The V and J genes are TRBV20-1 and TRBJ2-3; D may be TRBD2 (6 bases). V shed 0 bases and J shed 2 bases, with 12 bases lying between them. Germline values: CDR1 DFQATT, CDR2 SNEGSKA (reference sequence). This CDR3 contains 15 residues. CDR3 protein: CSARDEAGFTDTQYF. The CDR3 nucleotides read TGCAGTGCTAGAGATGAGGCGGGATTCACAGATACGCAGTATTTT.